The entry below describes one T cell receptor beta chain. Its target is unknown. Genomic DNA came from blood conventional CD4+ T cells gated CD25-low CD127-high. This sample is part of a study of regulatory and conventional T cells in RAG deficiency. The germline V gene has CDR1 MRHNA and CDR2 SNTAGT. The CDR3 covers 17 residues. V was cut by 0 bases and J by 10 bases, with 21 bases left in between. Sequenced by immunoSEQ multiplex PCR; TCRdb stores in-frame clones only, minus some. The sample yields 25,000 to 35,000 clones, about 95% seen once. Overall study results and limits: RAG-deficient patients showed markedly lower Shannon entropy and higher Simpson indices than control T-cell subsets. Other subsets showed roughly 9.9-fold reductions, but Treg unique TCR beta sequences fell approximately 100-fold in these patients. Shorter CDR3s in all patient subsets; >90% Treg-Tconv overlap in Omenn.

The same sample was also used in a study of regulatory T cells. As that study records: The primer mix had 52 TRBV and 13 TRBJ primers. Regulatory T cells showed the strongest V-J pair restriction and V/J gene skewing among patient repertoires.

The origin of this receptor is a human donor in good health. Sequencing was done on a sample of CD25- CD4+ T cells sorted from blood. V usage is TRBV6-4 and J usage is TRBJ1-4; unclear D gene. CDR3 sequence reads: CASSDSMGTGGVGKLFF. The CDR3 DNA reads TGTGCCAGCAGTGACTCGATGGGAACCGGCGGGGTTGGAAAACTGTTTTTT.